Listed below are T cell receptor beta chains from one sample, sequenced in a study of OX40 agonist ivuxolimab in advanced cancers. The protocol was immunoSEQ multiplex PCR, while the TCRdb copy is restricted to in-frame clones and leaves out a portion. The table records under 25,000 clones, roughly nine tenths of them present only once. The sequencing used CD4+ or CD8+ T cells sorted from blood, collected in a trial of the OX40 agonist ivuxolimab. Receptors originate from an adult with an advanced solid tumor such as melanoma, head and neck, liver or kidney cancer. CDR3s include the opening cysteine and the closing phenylalanine or tryptophan. The D gene is left open where the match is weak. Clone sizes are given selectively: once, few, many, or a class where the clone is expanded.

V gene	clone size	J gene	D gene	CDR3 DNA	CDR3 protein
TRBV11-2	once	TRBJ2-7	TRBD2	TGTGCCAGCAGCCCCGGGGCGGGAGGGCCGAGGGAGCAGTACTTC	CASSPGAGGPREQYF
TRBV19	few	TRBJ1-1	NA	TGTGCCAGTAGTATAGCGGGCGTCGTCGAAGCTTTCTTT	CASSIAGVVEAFF
TRBV20-1	few	TRBJ1-1	NA	TGCAGTGCTCCAGGGAAGACTGAAGCTTTCTTT	CSAPGKTEAFF
TRBV28	NA	TRBJ2-1	NA	TGTGCCAGCAGTGTCTCCTCTGGGGATGAGCAGTTCTTC	CASSVSSGDEQFF
TRBV7-3	few	TRBJ2-1	TRBD2	TGTGCCAGCAGCTTATTAGGGACTAGCGGTTCCTACAATGAGCAGTTCTTC	CASSLLGTSGSYNEQFF
TRBV19	NA	TRBJ2-3	NA	TGTGCCACCAAGAGGGTGACAGATACGCAGTATTTT	CATKRVTDTQYF
TRBV2	NA	TRBJ2-2	NA	TGTGCCAGCAGTTCGGGGATCGGGGAGCTGTTTTTT	CASSSGIGELFF
TRBV7-3	NA	TRBJ2-5	NA	TGTGCCAGCAGCTTACTAGCAGGGCCCCTCCAAGAGACCCAGTACTTC	CASSLLAGPLQETQYF
TRBV7-9	NA	TRBJ1-4	TRBD1	TGTGCCAGCAGCTCCTGGGGGACAGGGAACGAAAAACTGTTTTTT	CASSSWGTGNEKLFF
TRBV4-2	NA	TRBJ1-1	NA	TGTGCCAGCAGCCAGAGCACTGAAGCTTTCTTT	CASSQSTEAFF
TRBV7-2	NA	TRBJ1-3	NA	TGTGCCAGCAGCTTACGGGGGAACACCATATATTTT	CASSLRGNTIYF
TRBV19	NA	TRBJ2-2	TRBD1	TGTGCCAGTAGTATGTGGAGACAGGGTGGCGGGGAGCTGTTTTTT	CASSMWRQGGGELFF
TRBV4-1	NA	TRBJ1-5	NA	TGCGCCAGCAGCCAAGATCTTAACAATCAGCCCCAGCATTTT	CASSQDLNNQPQHF
TRBV27	NA	TRBJ1-5	NA	TGTGCCAGCAGTTTGGGTTGGAATCAGCCCCAGCATTTT	CASSLGWNQPQHF
TRBV7-9	NA	TRBJ1-5	NA	TGTGCCAGCAGCCAGGACGGTAGCAATCAGCCCCAGCATTTT	CASSQDGSNQPQHF
TRBV19	NA	TRBJ2-7	TRBD2	TGTGCCACCTACGGGACTAGCGGGGGGCCTGGGGAGCAGTACTTC	CATYGTSGGPGEQYF
TRBV15	NA	TRBJ2-2	NA	TGTGCCACCAGCAGTGACACAGGGTCATCGGACACCGGGGAGCTGTTTTTT	CATSSDTGSSDTGELFF
TRBV9	NA	TRBJ1-4	TRBD1	TGTGCCAGCAGCGAGGGACAGCTTAATGAAAAACTGTTTTTT	CASSEGQLNEKLFF
TRBV5-1	NA	TRBJ2-1	TRBD2	TGCGCCAGCACAAGCGGGATCCCCAATGAGCAGTTCTTC	CASTSGIPNEQFF
TRBV4-1	NA	TRBJ2-7	NA	TGCGCCAGCAGCCCCGGACCGCGCCTCAGCTCCTACGAGCAGTACTTC	CASSPGPRLSSYEQYF
TRBV6-1	NA	TRBJ2-7	TRBD1	TGTGCCAGCAGTGAAGGGTCGGCAGGGACAGGCTACGAGCAGTACTTC	CASSEGSAGTGYEQYF
TRBV9	NA	TRBJ2-7	NA	TGTGCCAGCAGCGTAGCTAACAGATCCTACGAGCAGTACTTC	CASSVANRSYEQYF
TRBV6-6	NA	TRBJ2-2	NA	TGTGCCAGCAGTTTTTTTCGGGGTAGCACCGGGGAGCTGTTTTTT	CASSFFRGSTGELFF
TRBV7-9	NA	TRBJ2-5	NA	TGTGCCAGCAGCTTAGTCGGACGGGAGACCCAGTACTTC	CASSLVGRETQYF
TRBV4-3	once	TRBJ2-1	NA	TGCGCCAGCAGCCAAGGTTATGGACTACCGAATGAGTGGCAGTTCTTC	CASSQGYGLPNEWQFF
TRBV28	NA	TRBJ2-7	NA	TGTGCCAGCAAGAGATCGGCGGGATCAATCCCACACGAGCAGTACTTC	CASKRSAGSIPHEQYF
TRBV7-6	once	TRBJ2-7	NA	TGTGCCAGCAGCTTAGGAGAACTGATGATCGAGCAGTACTTC	CASSLGELMIEQYF
TRBV27	NA	TRBJ2-1	TRBD2	TGTGCCAGCAGTGCTACTAGCGGGAGGGTTTTCCCCATGTTCTTC	CASSATSGRVFPMFF
TRBV2	NA	TRBJ2-3	NA	TGTGCCAGCACTGGACGGGGACTTGGCACAGATACGCAGTATTTT	CASTGRGLGTDTQYF
TRBV4-1	once	TRBJ2-2	TRBD2	TGCGCCAGCAGCCAAGGGTCGAAGGCGCGGGAGGGTTCCGGGGAGCTGTTTTTT	CASSQGSKAREGSGELFF
TRBV7-9	NA	TRBJ2-7	NA	TGTGCCAGCAGCCCAGGGGCCGACTACGAGCAGTACTTC	CASSPGADYEQYF
TRBV19	NA	TRBJ2-1	NA	TGTGCCAGTAGTATCCTCAGCAGCTACAATGAGCAGTTCTTC	CASSILSSYNEQFF
TRBV11-2	NA	TRBJ2-3	TRBD2	TGTGCCAGCAGCTTAGCTAGCGGGATTCAATATTTT	CASSLASGIQYF
TRBV4-1	NA	TRBJ2-7	NA	TGCGCCAGCAGCCTTTCCGGGGCCTCCTACGAGCAGTACTTC	CASSLSGASYEQYF
TRBV28	NA	TRBJ1-1	NA	TGTGCCAGCAGTCCAAGGACAGAAATGAACACTGAAGCTTTCTTT	CASSPRTEMNTEAFF
TRBV7-3	NA	TRBJ2-5	TRBD2	TGTGCCAGCAGCTTAAGTCCTAGCGGGCCAACAGAGACCCAGTACTTC	CASSLSPSGPTETQYF
TRBV7-6	NA	TRBJ2-7	TRBD1	TGTGCCAGCAGCCCCCGGACAGGGGGCGGCGAGCAGTACTTC	CASSPRTGGGEQYF
TRBV6-5	NA	TRBJ1-5	NA	TGTGCCAGCAGTCCCCTTGCAGGGTACAATCAGCCCCAGCATTTT	CASSPLAGYNQPQHF
TRBV6-4	NA	TRBJ1-1	NA	TGTGCCAGCAGATCGGGGCAGGCGGACACTGAAGCTTTCTTT	CASRSGQADTEAFF
TRBV19	NA	TRBJ2-2	NA	TGTGCCAGTAGTATGTGGGCAGAGGAGCTGTTTTTT	CASSMWAEELFF
TRBV27	NA	TRBJ2-3	TRBD1	TGTGCCAGCAGTTCGGGACAGGGGGTTATAGTTACGCAGTATTTT	CASSSGQGVIVTQYF
TRBV27	NA	TRBJ2-7	NA	TGTGCCAGCAGTTTATCGTCGGGGCTCGAGCAGTACTTC	CASSLSSGLEQYF
TRBV4-1	NA	TRBJ1-5	NA	TGCGCCAGCAGCCAAGATCAGTGGCAGCCCCAGCATTTT	CASSQDQWQPQHF
TRBV4-1	NA	TRBJ2-1	TRBD2	TGCGCCAGCAGTCGAGCGGGAGGAGCCTACAATGAGCAGTTCTTC	CASSRAGGAYNEQFF
TRBV7-2	NA	TRBJ2-3	NA	TGTGCCAGCAGCTGGCCCGGGGGTAGCACAGATACGCAGTATTTT	CASSWPGGSTDTQYF
TRBV19	NA	TRBJ2-1	NA	TGTGCCAGTAGTACCGGGGCCCGAGGGCAGTTCTTC	CASSTGARGQFF
TRBV29-1	NA	TRBJ2-3	NA	TGCAGCGTTTACACGGGGGAATTCACAGATACGCAGTATTTT	CSVYTGEFTDTQYF
TRBV4-3	NA	TRBJ1-1	NA	TGCGCCAGCAGCCAAATCATAGACACTGAAGCTTTCTTT	CASSQIIDTEAFF
TRBV10-2	NA	TRBJ1-4	NA	TGCGCCAGCACTGAAAGGGATGGCGAAAAACTGTTTTTT	CASTERDGEKLFF
TRBV7-6	NA	TRBJ2-7	TRBD2	TGTGCCAGCAGCTTAGGCGGGAGGGCGTATGAGCAGTACTTC	CASSLGGRAYEQYF
TRBV6-5	NA	TRBJ2-1	NA	TGTGCCAGCAGTAAAAGAGGGGCTTCTTACAATGAGCAGTTCTTC	CASSKRGASYNEQFF
TRBV10-1	NA	TRBJ2-3	TRBD2	TGCGCCAGCAGTGAGTGGGGGGGAGTTGTTTTTTGCACAGATACGCAGTATTTT	CASSEWGGVVFCTDTQYF